The 16 T cell receptor beta chains below all came from one sample that was sequenced in a study of control samples from healthy donors and cancer patients. Generated by immunoSEQ multiplex PCR, the TCRdb table keeps only in-frame clones and is missing some. The sample includes about 89,000 clones, under 90% of them seen just once. The sequenced sample consisted of blood. The origin of the receptors is a woman between 40 and 55 years old in good health.

This chain uses TRBV6-5 with TRBJ1-4, with 8 positions matching TRBD1. This CDR3 is 14 amino acids long. The germline CDR1 and CDR2 sequences are MNHEY and SVGAGI. J was trimmed by 8 bases and V by 7 bases; bases with no gene match: 9. Written as DNA, the CDR3 is TGTGCCAGCAATTCCGGGACAGGCCGCGAAAAACTGTTTTTT. Translated: CASNSGTGREKLFF.

The chain has TRBV24-1 and TRBJ2-1; D is ambiguous. CDR1 and CDR2 from the germline V gene are KGHDR and SFDVKD. Trimming cost V 4 bases and J 0 bases, with 12 bases left between them. This CDR3 spans 16 amino acids. This chain's CDR3 is CATSDRALSSYNEQFF. The CDR3 coding sequence is TGTGCCACCAGTGACCGGGCCCTGAGCTCCTACAATGAGCAGTTCTTC.

This clone was seen more than once but under ten times. The chain is built from TRBV5-6 and TRBJ1-1; D may be TRBD1 (5 bases). The CDR3 loop spans 15 amino acids. CDR1 and CDR2 (germline): SGHDT, YYEEEE. V was cut by 2 bases and J by 1 base, with 12 bases left in between. The CDR3 DNA reads TGTGCCAGCAGCTTCCGACTTACAGGGAACACTGAAGCTTTCTTT. It specifies CASSFRLTGNTEAFF.

The chain has TRBV5-4 and TRBJ1-1; D call uncertain. There are 14 residues in the CDR3. Germline CDR1 and CDR2: SGHNT and YYREEE (reference sequence). V dropped 4 bases and J dropped 5 bases, with 15 bases sitting between them. The CDR3 bases are TGTGCCAGCAGCCTCCAACAGAGGTGGACTGAAGCTTTCTTT. Its protein product is CASSLQQRWTEAFF.

The chain recombines TRBV19 with TRBJ1-1; D is perhaps TRBD1 (5 bases). The CDR3 contains 13 residues. Trimming shortened V by 4 bases and J by 3 bases, and 9 bases separated the two germline ends. In germline, CDR1 is LNHDA, CDR2 SQIVND (reference sequence). The CDR3 nucleotides read TGTGCCAGTAGTACCACAGGTGACACTGAAGCTTTCTTT. Protein sequence: CASSTTGDTEAFF.

This chain connects TRBV6-5 to TRBJ1-2; D is undetermined. Germline CDR1 reads MNHEY; CDR2 reads SVGAGI. The CDR3 length is 15 residues. V was trimmed by 4 bases and J by 5 bases, leaving 17 bases between them. CDR3 nucleotides: TGTGCCAGCAGTTCTTTAGACTTCGTCGGGTATGGCTACACCTTC. Amino acids: CASSSLDFVGYGYTF.

The chain employs TRBV4-3 and TRBJ1-1, with D tentatively TRBD1 (5 bases). The CDR3 totals 16 residues. Germline loops: CDR1 LGHNA, CDR2 YSLEER. Deletions cut 0 bases from V and 4 bases from J, with 15 bases between. The CDR3: CASSQDTQFGGTEAFF. The CDR3 DNA sequence: TGCGCCAGCAGCCAAGACACCCAGTTCGGGGGCACTGAAGCTTTCTTT.

The chain employs TRBV2 and TRBJ1-2; 9 bases are a match to TRBD1. Unmatched junction bases numbered 4, after V lost 5 bases and J lost 0 bases. The germline V gene encodes CDR1 SNHLY and CDR2 FYNNEI. This CDR3 has 15 amino acids. CDR3 coding DNA: TGTGCCAGCAGTAAGGACAGGGGAGCTAACTATGGCTACACCTTC. This sequence encodes CASSKDRGANYGYTF.

About this clone: Germline is not matched at one junction end, which may reflect a read error. The chain links TRBV27 to TRBJ2-7; 7 bases are a match to TRBD1. Germline CDR1 MNHEY, CDR2 SMNVEV (reference sequence). There are 15 residues in the CDR3. The CDR3 protein is CASSLSTGLRGEQYF. CDR3 nucleotides: TGTGCCAGCAGTCTATCGACAGGGTTAAGGGGCGAGCAGTACTTC.

This sequence joins TRBV19 and TRBJ1-5, with D hard to call. The germline V and J ends were trimmed by 6 bases and 0 bases, with 12 bases remaining between them. Germline CDR1 is LNHDA and CDR2 is SQIVND (reference sequence). This CDR3 is 15 amino acids long. The CDR3 DNA reads TGTGCCAGTAGCCGCCAGTTAGATAGCAATCAGCCCCAGCATTTT. Amino acid sequence: CASSRQLDSNQPQHF.

This chain uses TRBV7-8 with TRBJ1-1, with D possibly being TRBD1 (6 bases). CDR1 is SGHVS and CDR2 is FQNEAQ in the germline V gene. This CDR3 region has 16 residues. The germline V and J ends were trimmed by 5 bases and 3 bases, with 19 bases remaining between them. The CDR3 DNA reads TGTGCCAGCAGCGTTTACAGGGTTAGTCGGCACACTGAAGCTTTCTTT. This gives the protein CASSVYRVSRHTEAFF. Variable domain in full (rest from reference TRBV7-8 and TRBJ1-1): GAGVSQSPRYKVAKRGQDVALRCDPISGHVSLFWYQQALGQGPEFLTYFQNEAQLDKSGLPSDRFFAERPEGSVSTLKIQRTQQEDSAVYLCASSVYRVSRHTEAFFGQGTRLTVV.

This sequence joins TRBV7-9 and TRBJ2-1; 12 nucleotides line up with TRBD2. Per the germline V gene, CDR1 is SEHNR and CDR2 is FQNEAQ (reference sequence). The CDR3 covers 17 residues. After removal of 3 bases from V and 4 bases from J, the junction contained 7 bases not matched to a gene. The CDR3 DNA reads TGTGCCAGCAGCTTCGGGGCTAGCGGGGGGGTGTACAATGAGCAGTTCTTC. Translation: CASSFGASGGVYNEQFF.

In its sample, this clone was seen a few times. At one end the junction does not follow the germline gene, possibly because of a read error. The chain has TRBV2 and TRBJ2-3; D could derive from TRBD1 or TRBD2 (6 bases each). The V gene's germline CDR1 is SNHLY and CDR2 FYNNEI. The CDR3 covers 14 residues. This chain's CDR3 is CASSDVGGTDTQYF. CDR3 in DNA: TGTGCCAGCAGTGATGTGGGGGGCACTGATACGCAGTATTTT.

This clone was observed a handful of times. V gene TRBV10-3 combines with J gene TRBJ1-1; 8 bases are shared with TRBD1. This CDR3 is 14 amino acids long. The V gene's germline CDR1 is ENHRY and CDR2 SYGVKD. J gave up 1 base and V 6 bases, and 4 bases lay outside the gene matches. CDR3 loop: CAIREGTGNTEAFF. In nucleotides, the CDR3 is TGTGCCATCAGGGAGGGGACAGGGAACACTGAAGCTTTCTTT.

The chain uses TRBV4-3 and TRBJ1-2; no clear D. Germline V gene lookup returns CDR1 LGHNA and CDR2 YSLEER. The V end lost 0 bases, the J end lost 4 bases, and 9 bases lay between the germline ends. The CDR3 sequence is 14 residues long. DNA of the CDR3: TGCGCCAGCAGCCAAGATTTGGGCAGCTATGGCTACACCTTC. This codes for CASSQDLGSYGYTF.

V gene TRBV5-4 combines with J gene TRBJ1-2; 7 bases map to TRBD1. Per the germline V gene, CDR1 is SGHNT and CDR2 is YYREEE (reference sequence). This CDR3 is built from 14 residues. V shed 0 bases, J shed 5 bases, and the junction held 4 bases outside the gene matches. CDR3 sequence reads: CASSLEGARYGYTF. CDR3 in DNA: TGTGCCAGCAGCTTGGAGGGGGCTCGGTATGGCTACACCTTC.